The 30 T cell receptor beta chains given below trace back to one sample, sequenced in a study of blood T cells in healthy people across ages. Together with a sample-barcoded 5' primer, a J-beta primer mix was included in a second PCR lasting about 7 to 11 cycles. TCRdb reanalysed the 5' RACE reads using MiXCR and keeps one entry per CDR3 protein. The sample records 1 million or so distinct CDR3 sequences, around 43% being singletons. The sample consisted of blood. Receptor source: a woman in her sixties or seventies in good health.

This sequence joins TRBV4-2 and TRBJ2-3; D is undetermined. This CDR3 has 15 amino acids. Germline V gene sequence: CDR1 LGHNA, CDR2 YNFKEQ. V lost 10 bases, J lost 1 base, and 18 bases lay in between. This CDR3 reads CATKVQAEGTDTQYF. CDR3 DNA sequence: TGTGCCACTAAAGTCCAGGCAGAGGGCACAGATACGCAGTATTTT.

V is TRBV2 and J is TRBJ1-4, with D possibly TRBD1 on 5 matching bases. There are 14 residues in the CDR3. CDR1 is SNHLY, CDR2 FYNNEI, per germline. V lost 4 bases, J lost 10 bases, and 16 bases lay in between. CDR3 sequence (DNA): TGTGCCAGCAGTGTGGGGGGTGACGTCGGAAAACTGTTTTTT. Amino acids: CASSVGGDVGKLFF.

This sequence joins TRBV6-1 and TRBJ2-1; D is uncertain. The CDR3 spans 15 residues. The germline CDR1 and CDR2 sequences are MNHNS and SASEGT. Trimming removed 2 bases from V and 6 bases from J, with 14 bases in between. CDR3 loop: CASSERTALRNEQFF. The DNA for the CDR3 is TGTGCCAGCAGTGAAAGGACGGCCCTTCGCAATGAGCAGTTCTTC.

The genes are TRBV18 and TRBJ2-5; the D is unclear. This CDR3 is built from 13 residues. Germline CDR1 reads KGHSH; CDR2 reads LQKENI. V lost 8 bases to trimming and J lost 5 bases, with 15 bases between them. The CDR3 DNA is TGTGCCAGCGCACTTAACGCCGGGGAGACCCAGTACTTC. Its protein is CASALNAGETQYF.

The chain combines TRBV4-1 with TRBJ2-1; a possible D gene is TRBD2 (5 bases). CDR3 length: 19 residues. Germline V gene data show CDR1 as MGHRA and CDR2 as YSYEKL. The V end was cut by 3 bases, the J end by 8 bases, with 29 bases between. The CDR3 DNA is TGCGCCAGCAGCCATCCTTATTCCTCGAGGGCCGGCTCCGGATATGAGCAGTTCTTC. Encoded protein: CASSHPYSSRAGSGYEQFF.

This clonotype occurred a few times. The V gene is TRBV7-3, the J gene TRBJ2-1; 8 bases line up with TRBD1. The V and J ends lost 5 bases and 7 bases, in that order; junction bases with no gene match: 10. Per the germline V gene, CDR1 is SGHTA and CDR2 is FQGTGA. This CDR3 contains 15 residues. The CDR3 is CASSTDRGQWNEQFF. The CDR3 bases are TGTGCCAGCAGCACAGACAGGGGTCAGTGGAATGAGCAGTTCTTC.

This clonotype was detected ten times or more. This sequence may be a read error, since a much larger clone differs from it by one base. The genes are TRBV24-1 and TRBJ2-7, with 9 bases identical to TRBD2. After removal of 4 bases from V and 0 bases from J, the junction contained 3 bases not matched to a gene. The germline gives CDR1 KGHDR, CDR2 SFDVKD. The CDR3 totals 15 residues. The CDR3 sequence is CATSEAGGASYEQYF. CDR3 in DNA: TGTGCCACCAGTGAAGCGGGGGGCGCCTCCTACGAGCAGTACTTC.

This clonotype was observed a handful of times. DNA of the CDR3: TGCAGTGCCGTCTCCTACGAGCAGTACTTC. Translated, it gives CSAVSYEQYF. This rearrangement joins TRBV20-1 to TRBJ2-7; D is unresolved. The CDR3 covers 10 residues. The ends were cut back, 6 bases at V and 0 bases at J, with 3 bases in the middle. Germline V gene data show CDR1 as DFQATT and CDR2 as SNEGSKA (reference sequence).

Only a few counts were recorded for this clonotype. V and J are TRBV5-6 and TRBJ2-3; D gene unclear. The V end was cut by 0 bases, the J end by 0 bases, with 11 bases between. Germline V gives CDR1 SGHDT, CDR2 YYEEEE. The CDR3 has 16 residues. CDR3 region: CASSLGPPTSTDTQYF. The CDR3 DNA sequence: TGTGCCAGCAGCTTGGGGCCACCGACAAGCACAGATACGCAGTATTTT.

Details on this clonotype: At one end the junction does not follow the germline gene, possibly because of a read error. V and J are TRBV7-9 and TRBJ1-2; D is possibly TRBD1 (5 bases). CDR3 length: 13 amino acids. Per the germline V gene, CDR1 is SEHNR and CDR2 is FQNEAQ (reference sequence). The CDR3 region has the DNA TGTGCCAGCAGCCAGGGTTTAAGGAATGGCTACATCTTC. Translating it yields CASSQGLRNGYIF.

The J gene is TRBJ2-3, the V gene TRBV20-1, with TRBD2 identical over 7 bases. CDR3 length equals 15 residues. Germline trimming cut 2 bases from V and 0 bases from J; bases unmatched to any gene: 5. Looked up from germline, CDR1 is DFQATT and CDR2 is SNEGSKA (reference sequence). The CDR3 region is CSARKWDYSTDTQYF. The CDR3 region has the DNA TGCAGTGCTAGAAAATGGGACTACAGCACAGATACGCAGTATTTT.

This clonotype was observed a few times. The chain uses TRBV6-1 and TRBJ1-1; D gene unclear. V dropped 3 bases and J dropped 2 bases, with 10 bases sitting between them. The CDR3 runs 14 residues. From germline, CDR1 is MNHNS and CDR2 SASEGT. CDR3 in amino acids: CASSDSWGNTEAFF. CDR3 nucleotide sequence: TGTGCCAGCAGTGATTCCTGGGGTAACACTGAAGCTTTCTTT.

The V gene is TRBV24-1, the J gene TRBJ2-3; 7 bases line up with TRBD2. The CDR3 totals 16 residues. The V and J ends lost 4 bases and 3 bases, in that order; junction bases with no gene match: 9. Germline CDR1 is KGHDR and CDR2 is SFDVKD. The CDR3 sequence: CATSDPLGGETDTQYF. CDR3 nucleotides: TGTGCCACCAGTGACCCCCTGGGGGGGGAGACAGATACGCAGTATTTT.

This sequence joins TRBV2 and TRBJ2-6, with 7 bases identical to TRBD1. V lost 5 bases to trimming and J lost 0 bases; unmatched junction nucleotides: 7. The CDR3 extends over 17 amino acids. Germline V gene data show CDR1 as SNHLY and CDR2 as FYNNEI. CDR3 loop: CASSKTGAGSGANVLTF. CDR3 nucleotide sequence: TGTGCCAGCAGTAAAACAGGGGCTGGCTCTGGGGCCAACGTCCTGACTTTC.

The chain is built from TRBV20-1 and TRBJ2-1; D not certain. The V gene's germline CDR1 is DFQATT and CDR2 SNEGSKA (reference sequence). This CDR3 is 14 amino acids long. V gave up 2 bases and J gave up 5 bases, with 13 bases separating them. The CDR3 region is CSARQRATHNEQFF. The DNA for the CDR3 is TGCAGTGCTAGACAGCGAGCGACCCACAATGAGCAGTTCTTC.

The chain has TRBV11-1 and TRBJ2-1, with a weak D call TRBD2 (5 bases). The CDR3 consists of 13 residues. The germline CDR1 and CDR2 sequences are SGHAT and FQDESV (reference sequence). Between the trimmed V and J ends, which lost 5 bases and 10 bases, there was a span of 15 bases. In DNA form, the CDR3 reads TGTGCCAGCAGCCCCGGGTATCCGGGGGAGCAGTTCTTC. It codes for CASSPGYPGEQFF.

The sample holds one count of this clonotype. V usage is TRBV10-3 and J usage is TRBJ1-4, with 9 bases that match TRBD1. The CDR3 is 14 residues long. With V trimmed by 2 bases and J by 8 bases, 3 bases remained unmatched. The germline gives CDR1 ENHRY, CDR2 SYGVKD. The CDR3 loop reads CAISETGGGEKLFF. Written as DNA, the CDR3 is TGTGCCATCAGTGAGACAGGGGGCGGCGAAAAACTGTTTTTT.

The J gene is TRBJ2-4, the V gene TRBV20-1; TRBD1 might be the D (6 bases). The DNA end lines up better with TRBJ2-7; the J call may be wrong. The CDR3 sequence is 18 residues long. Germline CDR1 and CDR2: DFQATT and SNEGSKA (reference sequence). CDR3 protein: CSARVPMLGTPITYEQYF. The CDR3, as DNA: TGCAGTGCTCGTGTGCCAATGCTAGGGACACCTATAACCTACGAGCAGTACTTC.

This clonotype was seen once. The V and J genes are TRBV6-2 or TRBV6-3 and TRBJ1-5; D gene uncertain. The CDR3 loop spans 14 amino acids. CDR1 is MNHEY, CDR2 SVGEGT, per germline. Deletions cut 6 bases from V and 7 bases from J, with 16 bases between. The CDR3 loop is CASSDTRSGQPQHF. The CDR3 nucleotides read TGTGCCAGCAGCGACACGAGGTCTGGGCAGCCCCAGCATTTT.

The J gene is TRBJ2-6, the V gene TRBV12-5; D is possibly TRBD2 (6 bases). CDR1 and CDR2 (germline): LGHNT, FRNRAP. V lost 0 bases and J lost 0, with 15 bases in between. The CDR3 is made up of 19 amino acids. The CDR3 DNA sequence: TGTGCTAGTGGTTTGGTACTCGGCAGGAGGGGCTCTGGGGCCAACGTCCTGACTTTC. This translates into CASGLVLGRRGSGANVLTF.

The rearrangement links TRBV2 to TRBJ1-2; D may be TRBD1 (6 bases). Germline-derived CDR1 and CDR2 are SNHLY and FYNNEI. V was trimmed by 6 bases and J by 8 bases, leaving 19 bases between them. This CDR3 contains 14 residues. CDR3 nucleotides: TGTGCCAGCAGGACCCGCAGGGGCTCTGAAGGCTACACCTTC. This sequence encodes CASRTRRGSEGYTF.

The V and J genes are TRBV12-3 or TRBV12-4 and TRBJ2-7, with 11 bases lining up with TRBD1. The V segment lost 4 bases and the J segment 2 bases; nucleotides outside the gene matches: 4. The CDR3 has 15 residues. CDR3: CASSSGTGGAYEQYF. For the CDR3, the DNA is TGTGCCAGCAGTTCGGGGACAGGGGGTGCCTACGAGCAGTACTTC.

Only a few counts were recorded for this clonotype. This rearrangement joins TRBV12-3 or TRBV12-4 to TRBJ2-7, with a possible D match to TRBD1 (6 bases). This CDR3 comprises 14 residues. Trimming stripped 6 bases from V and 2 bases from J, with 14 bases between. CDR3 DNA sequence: TGTGCCAGCAGGGGCTGGGACACCACCTACGAGCAGTACTTC. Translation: CASRGWDTTYEQYF.

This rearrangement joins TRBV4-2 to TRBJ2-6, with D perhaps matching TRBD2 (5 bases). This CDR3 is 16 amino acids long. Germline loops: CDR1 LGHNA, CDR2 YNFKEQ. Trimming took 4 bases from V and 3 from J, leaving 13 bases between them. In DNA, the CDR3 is TGTGCCAGCAGCCCTACTGCGGGTAATGGGGCCAACGTCCTGACTTTC. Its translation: CASSPTAGNGANVLTF.

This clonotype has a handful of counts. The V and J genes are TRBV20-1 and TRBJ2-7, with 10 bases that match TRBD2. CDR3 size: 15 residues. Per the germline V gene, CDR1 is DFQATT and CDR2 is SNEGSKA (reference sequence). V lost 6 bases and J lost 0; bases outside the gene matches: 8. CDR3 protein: CSAPIASGSSYEQYF. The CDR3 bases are TGCAGTGCGCCTATCGCTAGCGGGAGCTCCTACGAGCAGTACTTC.

The CDR3 is CASSLFEEDTQYF. CDR3 DNA: TGTGCCAGCAGCTTGTTTGAGGAGGATACGCAGTATTTT. The chain joins TRBV7-9 to TRBJ2-3; no clear D gene. This CDR3 comprises 13 residues. Per the germline V gene, CDR1 is SEHNR and CDR2 is FQNEAQ (reference sequence). V was cut by 3 bases and J by 6 bases, with 10 bases left in between. Combining the CDR3 with reference TRBV7-9 and TRBJ2-3 gives the whole variable domain DTGVSQNPRHKITKRGQNVTFRCDPISEHNRLYWYRQTLGQGPEFLTYFQNEAQLEKSRLLSDRFSAERPKGSFSTLEIQRTEQGDSAMYLCASSLFEEDTQYFGPGTRLTVL.

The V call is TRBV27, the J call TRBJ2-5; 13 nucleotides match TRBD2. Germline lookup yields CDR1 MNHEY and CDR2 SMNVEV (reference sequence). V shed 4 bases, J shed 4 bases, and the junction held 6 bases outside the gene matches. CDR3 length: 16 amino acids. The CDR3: CASSSRTSGRRETQYF. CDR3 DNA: TGTGCCAGCAGTTCCCGGACTAGCGGGAGACGAGAGACCCAGTACTTC.

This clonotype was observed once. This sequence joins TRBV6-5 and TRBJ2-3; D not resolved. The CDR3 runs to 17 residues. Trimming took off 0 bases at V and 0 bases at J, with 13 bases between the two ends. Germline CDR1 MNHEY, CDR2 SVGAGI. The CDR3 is CASSYSWLLASTDTQYF. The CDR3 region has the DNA TGTGCCAGCAGTTACTCGTGGCTCCTGGCCAGCACAGATACGCAGTATTTT.

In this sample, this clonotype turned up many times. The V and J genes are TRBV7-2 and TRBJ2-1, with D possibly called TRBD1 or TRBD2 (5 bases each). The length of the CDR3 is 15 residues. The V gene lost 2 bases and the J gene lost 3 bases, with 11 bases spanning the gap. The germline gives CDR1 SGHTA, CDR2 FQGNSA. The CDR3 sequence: CASSLSRDLYNEQFF. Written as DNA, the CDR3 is TGTGCCAGCAGCTTATCCAGGGACCTCTACAATGAGCAGTTCTTC. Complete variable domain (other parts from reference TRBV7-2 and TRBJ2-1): GAGVSQSPSNKVTEKGKDVELRCDPISGHTALYWYRQSLGQGLEFLIYFQGNSAPDKSGLPSDRFSAERTGGSVSTLTIQRTQQEDSAVYLCASSLSRDLYNEQFFGPGTRLTVL.

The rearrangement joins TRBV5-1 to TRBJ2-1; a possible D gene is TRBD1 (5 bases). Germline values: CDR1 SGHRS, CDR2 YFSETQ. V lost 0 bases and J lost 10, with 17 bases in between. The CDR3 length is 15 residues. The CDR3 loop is CASSLGDLGAREQFF. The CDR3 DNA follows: TGCGCCAGCAGCTTGGGCGACTTAGGGGCTAGGGAGCAGTTCTTC.